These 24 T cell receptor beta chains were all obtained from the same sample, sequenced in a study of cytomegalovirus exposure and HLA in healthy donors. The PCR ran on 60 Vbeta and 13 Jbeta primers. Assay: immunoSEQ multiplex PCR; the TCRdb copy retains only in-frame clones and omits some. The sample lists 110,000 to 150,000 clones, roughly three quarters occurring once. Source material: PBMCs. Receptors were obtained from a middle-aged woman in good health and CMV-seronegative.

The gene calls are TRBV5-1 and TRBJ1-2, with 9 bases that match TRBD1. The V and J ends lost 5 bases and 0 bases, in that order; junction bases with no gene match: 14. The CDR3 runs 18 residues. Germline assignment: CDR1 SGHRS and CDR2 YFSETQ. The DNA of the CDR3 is TGCGCCAGCAGGATGAGGGACAGGGTATATACAGCTAACTATGGCTACACCTTC. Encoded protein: CASRMRDRVYTANYGYTF.

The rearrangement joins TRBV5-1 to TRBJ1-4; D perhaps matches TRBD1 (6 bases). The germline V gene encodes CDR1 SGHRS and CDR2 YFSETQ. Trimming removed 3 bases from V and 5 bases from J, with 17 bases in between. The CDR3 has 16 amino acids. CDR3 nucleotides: TGCGCCAGCAGCTCTGGGGGGGGCCAAGTAAATGAAAAACTGTTTTTT. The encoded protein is CASSSGGGQVNEKLFF.

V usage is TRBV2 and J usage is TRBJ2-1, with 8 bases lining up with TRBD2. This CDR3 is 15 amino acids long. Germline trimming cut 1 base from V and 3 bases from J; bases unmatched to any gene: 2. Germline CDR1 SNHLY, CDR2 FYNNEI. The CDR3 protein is CASSEDGTSYNEQFF. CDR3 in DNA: TGTGCCAGCAGTGAAGACGGGACTAGCTACAATGAGCAGTTCTTC.

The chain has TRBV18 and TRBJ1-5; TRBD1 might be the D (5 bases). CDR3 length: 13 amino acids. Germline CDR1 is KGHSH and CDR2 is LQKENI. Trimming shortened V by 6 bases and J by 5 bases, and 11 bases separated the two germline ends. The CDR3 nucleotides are TGTGCCAGCTCCCCCGACAGACATCAGCCCCAGCATTTT. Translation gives CASSPDRHQPQHF.

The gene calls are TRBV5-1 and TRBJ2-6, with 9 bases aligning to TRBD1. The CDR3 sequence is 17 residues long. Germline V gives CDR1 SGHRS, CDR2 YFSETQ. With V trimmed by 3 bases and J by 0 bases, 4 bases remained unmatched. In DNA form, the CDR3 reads TGCGCCAGCAGCTCCGGGACAGGGTTCTCTGGGGCCAACGTCCTGACTTTC. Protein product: CASSSGTGFSGANVLTF.

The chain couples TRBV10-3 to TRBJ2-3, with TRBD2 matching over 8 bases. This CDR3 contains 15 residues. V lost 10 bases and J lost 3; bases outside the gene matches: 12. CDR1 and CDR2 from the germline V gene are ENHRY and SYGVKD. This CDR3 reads CATAGVAGRTDTQYF. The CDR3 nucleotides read TGTGCCACCGCTGGAGTAGCGGGAAGGACAGATACGCAGTATTTT.

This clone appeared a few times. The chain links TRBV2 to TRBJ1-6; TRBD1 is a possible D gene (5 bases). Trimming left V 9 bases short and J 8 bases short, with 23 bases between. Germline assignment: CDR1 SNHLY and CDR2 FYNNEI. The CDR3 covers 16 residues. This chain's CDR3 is CASSLTANYQYSPLHF. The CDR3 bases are TGTGCCAGTTCCCTGACAGCCAACTACCAGTATTCACCCCTCCACTTT.

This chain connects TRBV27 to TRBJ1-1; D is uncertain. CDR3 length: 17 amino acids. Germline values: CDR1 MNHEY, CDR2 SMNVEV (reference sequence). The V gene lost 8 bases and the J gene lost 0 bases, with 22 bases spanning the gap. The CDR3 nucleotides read TGTGCCAGCTACAAGTGGGCGGGTCCAAACCTGAACACTGAAGCTTTCTTT. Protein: CASYKWAGPNLNTEAFF.

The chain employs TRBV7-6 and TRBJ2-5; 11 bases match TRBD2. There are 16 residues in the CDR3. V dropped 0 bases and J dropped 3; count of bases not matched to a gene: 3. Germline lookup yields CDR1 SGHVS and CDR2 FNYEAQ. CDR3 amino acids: CASSLAQGLAEETQYF. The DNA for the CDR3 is TGTGCCAGCAGCTTAGCGCAGGGACTAGCGGAAGAGACCCAGTACTTC. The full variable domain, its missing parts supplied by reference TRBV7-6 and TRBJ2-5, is GAGVSQSPRYKVTKRGQDVALRCDPISGHVSLYWYRQALGQGPEFLTYFNYEAQQDKSGLPNDRFSAERPEGSISTLTIQRTEQRDSAMYRCASSLAQGLAEETQYFGPGTRLLVL.

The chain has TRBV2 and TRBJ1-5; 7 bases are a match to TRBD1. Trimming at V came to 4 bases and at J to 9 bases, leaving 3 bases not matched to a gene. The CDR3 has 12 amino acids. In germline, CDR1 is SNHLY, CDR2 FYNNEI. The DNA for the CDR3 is TGTGCCAGCAGTGTGACAGGGCTGCCCCAGCATTTT. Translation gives CASSVTGLPQHF.

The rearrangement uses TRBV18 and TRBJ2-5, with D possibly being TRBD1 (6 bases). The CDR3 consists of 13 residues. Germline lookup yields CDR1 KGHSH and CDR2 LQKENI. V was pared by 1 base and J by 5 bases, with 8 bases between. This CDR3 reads CASSPQGHETQYF. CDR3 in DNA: TGTGCCAGCTCACCACAGGGACATGAGACCCAGTACTTC.

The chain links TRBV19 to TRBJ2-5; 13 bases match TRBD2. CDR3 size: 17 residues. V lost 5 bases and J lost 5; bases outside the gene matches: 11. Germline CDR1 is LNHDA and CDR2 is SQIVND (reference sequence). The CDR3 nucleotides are TGTGCCAGTAGTCCGACTAGCGGGAGGCCCCCGAGGGAGACCCAGTACTTC. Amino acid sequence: CASSPTSGRPPRETQYF.

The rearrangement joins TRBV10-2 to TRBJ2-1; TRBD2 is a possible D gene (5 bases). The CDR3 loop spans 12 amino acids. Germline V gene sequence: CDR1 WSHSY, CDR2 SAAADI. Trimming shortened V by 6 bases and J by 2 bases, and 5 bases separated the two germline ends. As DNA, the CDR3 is TGCGCCAGCAGACTAGCCTACAATGAGCAGTTCTTC. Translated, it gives CASRLAYNEQFF.

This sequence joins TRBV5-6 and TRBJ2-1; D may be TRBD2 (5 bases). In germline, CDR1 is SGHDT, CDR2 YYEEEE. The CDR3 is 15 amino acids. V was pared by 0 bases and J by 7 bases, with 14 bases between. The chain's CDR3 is CASSLVWSGINEQFF. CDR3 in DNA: TGTGCCAGCAGCTTGGTATGGAGCGGTATTAATGAGCAGTTCTTC.

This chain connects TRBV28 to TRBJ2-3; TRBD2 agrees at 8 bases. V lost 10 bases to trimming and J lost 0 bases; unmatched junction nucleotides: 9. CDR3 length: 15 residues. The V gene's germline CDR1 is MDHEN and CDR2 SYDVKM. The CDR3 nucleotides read TGTGCCATCAGAGCGGGAGCCCCTAGCACAGATACGCAGTATTTT. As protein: CAIRAGAPSTDTQYF.

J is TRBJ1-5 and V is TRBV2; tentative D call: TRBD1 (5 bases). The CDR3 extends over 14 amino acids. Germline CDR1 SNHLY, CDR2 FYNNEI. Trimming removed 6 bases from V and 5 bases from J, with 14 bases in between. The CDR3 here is CASRGGRAYQPQHF. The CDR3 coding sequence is TGTGCCAGCAGGGGAGGCAGGGCGTATCAGCCCCAGCATTTT. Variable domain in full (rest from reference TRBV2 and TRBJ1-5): EPEVTQTPSHQVTQMGQEVILRCVPISNHLYFYWYRQILGQKVEFLVSFYNNEISEKSEIFDDQFSVERPDGSNFTLKIRSTKLEDSAMYFCASRGGRAYQPQHFGDGTRLSIL.

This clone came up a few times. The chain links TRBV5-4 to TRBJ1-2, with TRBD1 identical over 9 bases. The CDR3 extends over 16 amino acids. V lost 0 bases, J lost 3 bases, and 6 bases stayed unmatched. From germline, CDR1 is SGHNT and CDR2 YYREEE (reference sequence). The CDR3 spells CASSLDTGGVDYGYTF. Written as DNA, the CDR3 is TGTGCCAGCAGCTTGGATACAGGGGGCGTTGACTATGGCTACACCTTC.

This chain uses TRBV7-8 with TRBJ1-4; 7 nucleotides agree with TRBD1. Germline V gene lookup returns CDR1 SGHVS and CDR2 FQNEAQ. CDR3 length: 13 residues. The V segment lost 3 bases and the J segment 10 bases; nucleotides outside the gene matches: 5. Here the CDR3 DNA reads TGTGCCAGCAGCTTCGGGACAGTGGGAAAACTGTTTTTT. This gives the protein CASSFGTVGKLFF.

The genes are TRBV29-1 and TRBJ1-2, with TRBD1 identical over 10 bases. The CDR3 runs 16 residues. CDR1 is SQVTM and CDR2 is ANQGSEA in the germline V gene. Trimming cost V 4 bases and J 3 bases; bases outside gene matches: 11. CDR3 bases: TGCAGCGTTGGGGAGGGACAGGGGACTTTGGACTATGGCTACACCTTC. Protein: CSVGEGQGTLDYGYTF. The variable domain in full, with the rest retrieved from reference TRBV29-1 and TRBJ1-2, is SAVISQKPSRDICQRGTSLTIQCQVDSQVTMMFWYRQQPGQSLTLIATANQGSEATYESGFVIDKFPISRPNLTFSTLTVSNMSPEDSSIYLCSVGEGQGTLDYGYTFGSGTRLTVV.

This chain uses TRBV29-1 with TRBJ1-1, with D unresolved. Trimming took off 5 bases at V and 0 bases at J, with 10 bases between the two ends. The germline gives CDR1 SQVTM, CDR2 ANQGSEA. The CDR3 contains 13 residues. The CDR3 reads CSVFRYLNTEAFF. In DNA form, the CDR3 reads TGCAGCGTTTTTAGATACCTGAACACTGAAGCTTTCTTT. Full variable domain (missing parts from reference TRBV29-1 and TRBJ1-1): SAVISQKPSRDICQRGTSLTIQCQVDSQVTMMFWYRQQPGQSLTLIATANQGSEATYESGFVIDKFPISRPNLTFSTLTVSNMSPEDSSIYLCSVFRYLNTEAFFGQGTRLTVV.

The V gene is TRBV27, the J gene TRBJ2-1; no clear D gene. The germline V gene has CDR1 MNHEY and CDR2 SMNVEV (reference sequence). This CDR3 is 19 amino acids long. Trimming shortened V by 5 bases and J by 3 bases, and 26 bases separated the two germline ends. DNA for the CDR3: TGTGCCAGCAGTCCACAAAATCTCGACACGTACCAACGCTACAATGAGCAGTTCTTC. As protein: CASSPQNLDTYQRYNEQFF.

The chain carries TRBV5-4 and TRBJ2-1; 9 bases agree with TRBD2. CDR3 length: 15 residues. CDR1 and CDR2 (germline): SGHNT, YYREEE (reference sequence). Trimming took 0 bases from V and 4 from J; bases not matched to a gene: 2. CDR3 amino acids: CASSLGSGGYNEQFF. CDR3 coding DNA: TGTGCCAGCAGCTTGGGTAGCGGGGGTTACAATGAGCAGTTCTTC.

The CDR3 bases are TGTGCCAGCAAGAGGCGGGACGCTAGCACAGATACGCAGTATTTT. Translating gives CASKRRDASTDTQYF. The V call is TRBV2, the J call TRBJ2-3; tentatively, D is TRBD2 (6 bases). This CDR3 has 15 residues. Germline V gene sequence: CDR1 SNHLY, CDR2 FYNNEI. Trimming took off 7 bases at V and 0 bases at J, with 14 bases between the two ends. Drawing the rest from reference TRBV2 and TRBJ2-3, the complete variable domain is EPEVTQTPSHQVTQMGQEVILRCVPISNHLYFYWYRQILGQKVEFLVSFYNNEISEKSEIFDDQFSVERPDGSNFTLKIRSTKLEDSAMYFCASKRRDASTDTQYFGPGTRLTVL.

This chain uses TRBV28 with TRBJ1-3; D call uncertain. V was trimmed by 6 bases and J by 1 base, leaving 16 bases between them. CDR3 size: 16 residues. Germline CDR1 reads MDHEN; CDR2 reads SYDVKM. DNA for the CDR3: TGTGCCAGCAGCCCCGGGAGCGAACCATCTGGAAACACCATATATTTT. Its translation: CASSPGSEPSGNTIYF.